The 26 T cell receptor beta chains presented below share a single source sample, sequenced in a study of memory CD4+ T cells and cytomegalovirus serostatus. Sequencing used immunoSEQ multiplex PCR; TCRdb keeps in-frame clones, though not all of them. The sample gives tens of thousands of clones, around 80% of which show up once; about 1.5% is in the top ten. Single viable CD3+CD4+CD8-CD45RO+ cells were sorted as the memory CD4+ T cells. What was sequenced was memory CD4+ T cells from blood. All receptors derive from an adult in good health and CMV-seronegative.

The gene calls are TRBV28 and TRBJ1-1; no definite D call. CDR3 length equals 15 residues. Germline assignment: CDR1 MDHEN and CDR2 SYDVKM. V was trimmed by 5 bases and J by 3 bases, leaving 16 bases between them. CDR3 protein: CASSTPQTLYTEAFF. The CDR3 DNA reads as TGTGCCAGCAGTACCCCGCAGACGCTTTACACTGAAGCTTTCTTT.

The chain uses TRBV5-6 and TRBJ1-1, with D hard to call. Germline CDR1 and CDR2: SGHDT and YYEEEE. Trimming shortened V by 4 bases and J by 0 bases, and 19 bases separated the two germline ends. CDR3 length: 17 amino acids. The CDR3 DNA sequence: TGTGCCAGCAGCGCTCTGGTTCCGACCTCGATGAACACTGAAGCTTTCTTT. Its translation is CASSALVPTSMNTEAFF.

The rearrangement uses TRBV4-3 and TRBJ2-2, with TRBD2 matching over 7 bases. The CDR3 has 16 amino acids. With 0 bases clipped from V and 7 bases from J, the junction kept 8 bases outside the gene matches. Germline values: CDR1 LGHNA, CDR2 YSLEER. The CDR3 protein is CASSQDPGLAVGELFF. The DNA for the CDR3 is TGCGCCAGCAGCCAAGATCCAGGTCTAGCGGTCGGGGAGCTGTTTTTT.

The genes are TRBV5-1 and TRBJ2-5, with TRBD2 matching over 8 bases. The CDR3 has 15 amino acids. V was clipped by 1 base and J by 3 bases; unmatched bases: 5. Germline-derived CDR1 and CDR2 are SGHRS and YFSETQ. The CDR3 DNA reads as TGCGCCAGCAGCTTGCGGGGACTAGAAAAAGAGACCCAGTACTTC. Translating gives CASSLRGLEKETQYF.

This clone was counted between two and nine times. The chain has TRBV11-1 and TRBJ2-5; D possibly corresponds to TRBD1 (5 bases). V dropped 1 base and J dropped 1 base, with 7 bases sitting between them. This CDR3 is built from 14 residues. Germline CDR1 reads SGHAT; CDR2 reads FQDESV (reference sequence). CDR3 nucleotides: TGTGCCAGCAGCTTAGGGGGCAGCCAAGAGACCCAGTACTTC. The encoded protein is CASSLGGSQETQYF.

In this sample, this clone turned up once. The chain carries TRBV15 and TRBJ1-2, with a possible D match to TRBD1 (5 bases). This CDR3 contains 15 residues. With 0 bases removed from V and 2 bases from J, the gap between germline ends came to 10 bases. Per the germline V gene, CDR1 is LNHNV and CDR2 is YYDKDF (reference sequence). The CDR3 nucleotides read TGTGCCACCAGCAGAGAAGCAGGGTCGAACTATGGCTACACCTTC. This encodes CATSREAGSNYGYTF.

The chain uses TRBV25-1 and TRBJ1-1; D ambiguous. The CDR3 contains 13 residues. The germline V and J ends were trimmed by 3 bases and 0 bases, with 5 bases remaining between them. CDR1 and CDR2 from the germline V gene are MGHDK and SYGVNS. In DNA form, the CDR3 reads TGTGCCAGCAGTGAGTTAGTGAACACTGAAGCTTTCTTT. Its protein product is CASSELVNTEAFF.

V gene TRBV5-1 combines with J gene TRBJ2-2; TRBD1 matches 9 bases. In germline, CDR1 is SGHRS, CDR2 YFSETQ. J gave up 4 bases and V 2 bases, and 3 bases lay outside the gene matches. The CDR3 is 15 amino acids. CDR3 DNA: TGCGCCAGCAGCTTCGACAGGGGGTCCACCGGGGAGCTGTTTTTT. Encoded protein: CASSFDRGSTGELFF.

The genes are TRBV5-6 and TRBJ2-3; TRBD1 agrees at 7 bases. V was pared by 7 bases and J by 0 bases, with 8 bases of the junction left unmatched. Germline V gene lookup returns CDR1 SGHDT and CDR2 YYEEEE. The CDR3 covers 15 residues. This CDR3 reads CASLTGDRSTDTQYF. DNA of the CDR3: TGTGCCAGCCTTACAGGGGACCGTAGCACAGATACGCAGTATTTT.

The V call is TRBV23-1, the J call TRBJ2-7, with 7 bases lining up with TRBD1. TRBV23-1 is placed among ORFs of uncertain function. V lost 4 bases and J lost 0; bases outside the gene matches: 3. The CDR3 length is 14 residues. The CDR3 reads CASSLDRDSYEQYF. The CDR3, as DNA: TGCGCCAGCAGTCTAGACAGGGACTCCTACGAGCAGTACTTC.

This rearrangement joins TRBV6-6 to TRBJ1-1; D unclear. Germline CDR1 and CDR2: MNHNY and SVGAGI (reference sequence). The CDR3 spans 14 residues. The V gene lost 2 bases and the J gene lost 0 bases, with 7 bases spanning the gap. CDR3 amino acids: CASSYPSMNTEAFF. The CDR3 nucleotides are TGTGCCAGCAGTTACCCCAGCATGAACACTGAAGCTTTCTTT.

The genes are TRBV6-4 and TRBJ1-1; 9 positions agree with TRBD1. CDR3 length: 15 amino acids. Germline V gives CDR1 MRHNA, CDR2 SNTAGT. J gave up 6 bases and V 5 bases, and 10 bases lay outside the gene matches. CDR3 nucleotides: TGTGCCAGCAGTACCCCTACAGGGGGCAGGCCTGAAGCTTTCTTT. Protein product: CASSTPTGGRPEAFF.

This clone appeared a few times. The V and J genes are TRBV7-9 and TRBJ1-3; D is unresolved. CDR3 size: 16 residues. The germline V gene encodes CDR1 SEHNR and CDR2 FQNEAQ (reference sequence). Trimming shortened V by 1 base and J by 7 bases, and 17 bases separated the two germline ends. The CDR3 loop is CASSLDGAKVPNTIYF. In nucleotides, the CDR3 is TGTGCCAGCAGCTTAGATGGCGCGAAAGTCCCTAACACCATATATTTT.

This clone was recorded only once. This chain uses TRBV6-1 with TRBJ1-6; 8 bases align to TRBD1. The germline CDR1 and CDR2 sequences are MNHNS and SASEGT. Trimming removed 2 bases from V and 6 bases from J; junction bases left unmatched: 6. This CDR3 has 16 amino acids. The CDR3 bases are TGTGCCAGCAGTGAACCGACAGGGGTCGGTAATTCACCCCTCCACTTT. It yields the protein CASSEPTGVGNSPLHF.

The gene calls are TRBV9 and TRBJ2-7; D possibly corresponds to TRBD1 (6 bases). Trimming stripped 0 bases from V and 2 bases from J, with 18 bases between. The germline V gene has CDR1 SGDLS and CDR2 YYNGEE. The CDR3 covers 17 residues. The CDR3 region has the DNA TGTGCCAGCAGCGTAGGTATCTCCAGGGGTCCTACCTACGAGCAGTACTTC. Protein product: CASSVGISRGPTYEQYF.

This chain links TRBV5-4 with TRBJ1-1, with TRBD1 matching 7 bases. Germline values: CDR1 SGHNT, CDR2 YYREEE (reference sequence). The length of the CDR3 is 15 residues. V lost 0 bases, J lost 5 bases, and 7 bases stayed unmatched. In nucleotides, the CDR3 is TGTGCCAGCAGCTTGGCGTCAGGGGGGCTAACTGAAGCTTTCTTT. Protein sequence: CASSLASGGLTEAFF.

The sample holds one count of this clone. The chain uses TRBV9 and TRBJ2-7; unclear D gene. Germline CDR1 reads SGDLS; CDR2 reads YYNGEE. This CDR3 is 15 amino acids long. V was pared by 3 bases and J by 2 bases, with 15 bases between. CDR3: CASSAQDGYTYEQYF. The CDR3, as DNA: TGTGCCAGCAGCGCCCAGGACGGATATACCTACGAGCAGTACTTC.

This chain uses TRBV7-9 with TRBJ2-7, with D tentatively TRBD2 (6 bases). Between the trimmed V and J ends, which lost 1 base and 12 bases, there was a span of 13 bases. This CDR3 contains 12 residues. Looked up from germline, CDR1 is SEHNR and CDR2 is FQNEAQ (reference sequence). CDR3 in DNA: TGTGCCAGCAGCTTAGACCCGACTAGAGGGTACTTC. Amino acids: CASSLDPTRGYF.

This sequence joins TRBV11-3 and TRBJ1-3; a possible D gene is TRBD1 (5 bases). Germline CDR1 reads SGHNT; CDR2 reads YENEEA. V was shortened by 4 bases and J by 4 bases, with 8 bases between the two germline ends. The CDR3 is made up of 13 amino acids. CDR3 loop: CASSSGLGNTIYF. The CDR3 nucleotides are TGTGCCAGCAGCTCGGGACTCGGAAACACCATATATTTT.

The CDR3 is CASRPLGGNTGELFF. The CDR3 DNA sequence: TGCGCCAGCCGCCCTCTGGGAGGGAACACCGGGGAGCTGTTTTTT. J is TRBJ2-2 and V is TRBV4-1; D is possibly TRBD2 (6 bases). Trimming cost V 8 bases and J 1 base, with 14 bases left between them. CDR1 and CDR2 (germline): MGHRA, YSYEKL. The CDR3 extends over 15 amino acids.

The chain links TRBV28 to TRBJ1-1, with D maybe TRBD1 (6 bases). V was cut by 0 bases and J by 5 bases, with 7 bases left in between. Germline V gene sequence: CDR1 MDHEN, CDR2 SYDVKM. This CDR3 contains 13 residues. Here the CDR3 reads CASSLWQGTEAFF. CDR3 bases: TGTGCCAGCAGTTTATGGCAGGGGACTGAAGCTTTCTTT.

The J gene is TRBJ2-5, the V gene TRBV7-2; the D gene could be TRBD1 or TRBD2 (5 bases each). The CDR3 length is 17 residues. The V and J ends lost 5 bases and 0 bases respectively, with 19 bases between them. Germline V gene data show CDR1 as SGHTA and CDR2 as FQGNSA. In DNA form, the CDR3 reads TGTGCCAGCAGCCGAACCCCACCGGGACGCAACCAAGAGACCCAGTACTTC. Translated, it gives CASSRTPPGRNQETQYF.

The chain combines TRBV27 with TRBJ1-2, with D tentatively TRBD1 (5 bases). Germline V gene lookup returns CDR1 MNHEY and CDR2 SMNVEV (reference sequence). V shed 5 bases and J shed 3 bases, with 10 bases lying between them. The CDR3 has 13 residues. The CDR3 coding sequence is TGTGCCAGCAGTCGATCCAGGGACTATGGCTACACCTTC. This sequence encodes CASSRSRDYGYTF.

This sequence joins TRBV18 and TRBJ1-3; 8 bases match TRBD1. The ends lost 5 bases at V and 3 bases at J; junction bases unmatched: 9. From germline, CDR1 is KGHSH and CDR2 LQKENI. The CDR3 covers 16 residues. CDR3 protein: CASSSQGAGIGNTIYF. CDR3 DNA: TGTGCCAGCTCATCGCAGGGGGCCGGGATTGGAAACACCATATATTTT.

The chain recombines TRBV30 with TRBJ1-5; 7 bases match TRBD1. The J segment lost 7 bases and the V segment lost 3 bases, leaving 6 bases of the junction unmatched. This CDR3 contains 13 residues. Germline loops: CDR1 GTSNPN, CDR2 SVGIG (reference sequence). CDR3 sequence reads: CAWSRGEGQPQHF. The DNA for the CDR3 is TGTGCCTGGAGCAGGGGGGAGGGACAGCCCCAGCATTTT. The full variable domain, in which reference TRBV30 and TRBJ1-5 provide the parts outside the CDR3, is SQTIHQWPATLVQPVGSPLSLECTVEGTSNPNLYWYRQAAGRGLQLLFYSVGIGQISSEVPQNLSASRPQDRQFILSSKKLLLSDSGFYLCAWSRGEGQPQHFGDGTRLSIL.

This sequence joins TRBV18 and TRBJ1-2; unclear D gene. The CDR3 totals 15 residues. V lost 3 bases to trimming and J lost 6 bases, with 17 bases between them. CDR1 and CDR2 (germline): KGHSH, LQKENI. CDR3 bases: TGTGCCAGCTCACCGGTGTTTCCCCCTAAGGATGGCTACACCTTC. Amino acids: CASSPVFPPKDGYTF.